The T cell receptor (beta chain) under discussion was sequenced for a study of blood T cell repertoires in COVID-19. Across the study: Whether acute or convalescent, the COVID-19 samples came from the United States, Italy and Spain. PBMCs, B-cell-depleted T cells, or T cells provided the cDNA or gDNA that made up the material.

This clone was seen a single time. Assignment of participants to cohorts was predicated upon participant-reported clinical history. The germline gives CDR1 SGHVS, CDR2 FQNEAQ. The CDR3 totals 16 residues. Trimming took 2 bases from V and 7 from J, leaving 17 bases between them. The authors' processing: Nucleated cell number was recorded as an estimate derived from reference gene primer amplification. Measured with immunoSEQ multiplex PCR; TCRdb has only the in-frame clones, and not every one. That table gives V, J and clone size, and the DNA gave D and trimming. The sample contains 290,000 or so clones, roughly 86% of which appear only once.

Sequencing input: PBMCs or T cells enriched from blood (not recorded which). The receptor's source is a woman aged 18-29 years who had recovered from COVID-19. The chain joins TRBV7-8 to TRBJ1-4, with D perhaps matching TRBD1 (6 bases). Here the CDR3 reads CASSLNTGRDTEKLFF. In nucleotides, the CDR3 is TGTGCCAGCAGCTTAAACACGGGACGGGACACTGAAAAACTGTTTTTT.